Presented here are 32 T cell receptor beta chains from one specimen sequenced in a study of shared clonotypes between healthy human individuals. The table came from immunoSEQ multiplex PCR; TCRdb's copy has only in-frame clones and leaves some out. The table lists some 980,000 clones, over 60% of them singletons. Sequences were obtained from memory CD4+ T cells sorted from blood. Subset meaning: CD45RA-negative fraction. The receptors stem from a man younger than 35 in good health.

The rearrangement joins TRBV7-6 to TRBJ2-1; 7 positions match TRBD2. V lost 3 bases and J lost 6; bases outside the gene matches: 11. This CDR3 is built from 16 residues. Germline V gene data show CDR1 as SGHVS and CDR2 as FNYEAQ. The CDR3, as DNA: TGTGCCAGCAGCTTTCTCACGTGGGAGGGCCCCAATGAGCAGTTCTTC. It translates to CASSFLTWEGPNEQFF.

The gene calls are TRBV5-1 and TRBJ2-7, with D perhaps assigned TRBD1 or TRBD2 (6 bases each). There are 15 residues in the CDR3. V was shortened by 4 bases and J by 6 bases, with 20 bases between the two germline ends. Germline V gene data show CDR1 as SGHRS and CDR2 as YFSETQ. The CDR3 protein is CASSLTSLGASEQYF. DNA of the CDR3: TGCGCCAGCAGCCTGACTAGTTTGGGGGCCTCCGAGCAGTACTTC.

The chain couples TRBV19 to TRBJ2-7; 12 positions match TRBD1. V lost 5 bases to trimming and J lost 0 bases; unmatched junction nucleotides: 8. The germline V gene has CDR1 LNHDA and CDR2 SQIVND (reference sequence). CDR3 length: 17 amino acids. The CDR3 DNA reads as TGTGCCAGTAGTGGCGGGACAGGGGGCCCACTCTCCTACGAGCAGTACTTC. Protein: CASSGGTGGPLSYEQYF.

The chain uses TRBV5-4 and TRBJ2-2; 15 nucleotides line up with TRBD2. Germline V gene lookup returns CDR1 SGHNT and CDR2 YYREEE (reference sequence). The CDR3 has 18 residues. V was clipped by 7 bases and J by 4 bases; unmatched bases: 11. CDR3 sequence: CASGGLAGGPLSTGELFF. CDR3 sequence (DNA): TGTGCCAGCGGTGGACTAGCGGGGGGGCCATTGTCCACCGGGGAGCTGTTTTTT.

This clone was observed a single time. The CDR3: CASSWGQGPIYEQYF. The CDR3 region has the DNA TGTGCCAGCAGCTGGGGACAGGGGCCCATCTACGAGCAGTACTTC. The chain couples TRBV5-5 to TRBJ2-7; the match to TRBD1 covers 10 bases. V dropped 3 bases and J dropped 3; count of bases not matched to a gene: 6. This CDR3 is 15 amino acids long. The V gene's germline CDR1 is SGHKS and CDR2 YYEKEE (reference sequence).

This chain links TRBV5-1 with TRBJ2-5; tentatively, D is TRBD2 (7 bases). Deletions cut 4 bases from V and 2 bases from J, with 12 bases between. This CDR3 has 14 amino acids. Germline V gene data show CDR1 as SGHRS and CDR2 as YFSETQ. CDR3 loop: CASSVGGRQETQYF. CDR3 nucleotides: TGCGCCAGCAGCGTCGGGGGGCGGCAAGAGACCCAGTACTTC.

CDR3 residues: CSVVAVTYEQYF. CDR3 in DNA: TGCAGCGTGGTAGCGGTGACCTACGAGCAGTACTTC. This sequence joins TRBV29-1 and TRBJ2-7; a weak D match, TRBD2 (6 bases). The germline V gene encodes CDR1 SQVTM and CDR2 ANQGSEA. This CDR3 has 12 amino acids. V lost 6 bases, J lost 2 bases, and 11 bases lay in between.

For the CDR3, the DNA is TGTGCCAGCAGTGATGTGGGTTTGGGGAATGAAAAACTGTTTTTT. Encoded protein: CASSDVGLGNEKLFF. The rearrangement links TRBV2 to TRBJ1-4; the D is unclear. The germline CDR1 and CDR2 sequences are SNHLY and FYNNEI. The V and J ends lost 3 bases and 5 bases respectively, with 13 bases between them. The CDR3 contains 15 residues.

This chain joins TRBV6-5 and TRBJ2-1; a possible D gene is TRBD1 (5 bases). The germline V and J ends were trimmed by 7 bases and 3 bases, with 13 bases remaining between them. The germline CDR1 and CDR2 sequences are MNHEY and SVGAGI. This CDR3 has 14 amino acids. The CDR3 coding sequence is TGTGCCAGCATTTTTCGCAGGGTCTACAATGAGCAGTTCTTC. It specifies CASIFRRVYNEQFF.

The chain combines TRBV18 with TRBJ2-1, with TRBD2 as a possible D gene (5 bases). Trimming took off 0 bases at V and 3 bases at J, with 12 bases between the two ends. The CDR3 has 16 amino acids. Looked up from germline, CDR1 is KGHSH and CDR2 is LQKENI. The CDR3 spells CASSPPIGVIYNEQFF. Written as DNA, the CDR3 is TGTGCCAGCTCACCACCGATCGGGGTTATCTACAATGAGCAGTTCTTC.

The table lists this clone with many counts. The V and J genes are TRBV23-1 and TRBJ2-3, with D hard to call. TRBV23-1 is given ORF status, its function remaining uncertain. The CDR3 is 17 residues long. The V gene lost 2 bases and the J gene lost 0 bases, with 15 bases spanning the gap. The CDR3 DNA follows: TGCGCCAGCAGTCAAAACTGCCAGTGGCAGAGCACAGATACGCAGTATTTT. It specifies CASSQNCQWQSTDTQYF.

The chain recombines TRBV4-1 with TRBJ1-4; D is perhaps TRBD1 (5 bases). V lost 6 bases and J 7 bases, leaving 18 bases between the germline ends. Germline V gives CDR1 MGHRA, CDR2 YSYEKL. The CDR3 length is 15 residues. Here the CDR3 reads CASRPSGTGFEKLFF. CDR3 in DNA: TGCGCCAGCAGACCTTCCGGGACGGGGTTTGAAAAACTGTTTTTT.

The rearrangement uses TRBV10-3 and TRBJ2-7; 9 bases line up with TRBD1. Germline loops: CDR1 ENHRY, CDR2 SYGVKD. Unmatched junction bases numbered 9, after V lost 7 bases and J lost 5 bases. The CDR3 has 14 residues. The CDR3 DNA follows: TGTGCCATCAAGACGGGACAGGGAAGCGACGAGCAGTACTTC. This codes for CAIKTGQGSDEQYF.

V gene TRBV2 combines with J gene TRBJ1-6; weak D call: TRBD1 (5 bases). The V end lost 6 bases, the J end lost 3 bases, and 12 bases lay between the germline ends. CDR1 is SNHLY, CDR2 FYNNEI, per germline. The CDR3 covers 15 residues. The CDR3 sequence is CASRAGQVYNSPLHF. In nucleotides, the CDR3 is TGTGCCAGCAGGGCGGGGCAGGTCTATAATTCACCCCTCCACTTT.

V gene TRBV25-1 combines with J gene TRBJ2-3; D gene uncertain. CDR3 length: 12 amino acids. Germline V gene data show CDR1 as MGHDK and CDR2 as SYGVNS. With 0 bases removed from V and 2 bases from J, the gap between germline ends came to 0 bases. DNA for the CDR3: TGTGCCAGCAGTGAATACACAGATACGCAGTATTTT. Residues: CASSEYTDTQYF.

The chain carries TRBV19 and TRBJ1-4; 7 positions agree with TRBD1. The junction had 6 bases not matched to a gene; V was cut back by 4 bases and J by 7 bases. The CDR3 totals 14 residues. The germline gives CDR1 LNHDA, CDR2 SQIVND (reference sequence). The CDR3 bases are TGTGCCAGTAGTACAGGGGGAAGCGGTGAAAAACTGTTTTTT. Translation: CASSTGGSGEKLFF.

The chain uses TRBV10-3 and TRBJ1-3; D is uncertain. Germline V CDR1 and CDR2: ENHRY, SYGVKD. The V and J ends lost 11 bases and 0 bases respectively, with 17 bases between them. This CDR3 contains 15 residues. CDR3 in DNA: TGTGCCTCGGCGACGGGGTCGAGCTCTGGAAACACCATATATTTT. Translating gives CASATGSSSGNTIYF.

This chain uses TRBV5-4 with TRBJ1-6; 11 bases align to TRBD1. The germline V gene has CDR1 SGHNT and CDR2 YYREEE (reference sequence). The length of the CDR3 is 16 residues. J was trimmed by 5 bases and V by 4 bases; bases with no gene match: 5. As DNA, the CDR3 is TGTGCCAGCAGCCACGGACAGGGGGCGAATAATTCACCCCTCCACTTT. Residues: CASSHGQGANNSPLHF.

This rearrangement joins TRBV5-1 to TRBJ2-7; the match to TRBD1 covers 8 bases. The CDR3 runs 15 residues. V lost 4 bases to trimming and J lost 1 base; unmatched junction nucleotides: 7. Germline CDR1 is SGHRS and CDR2 is YFSETQ. CDR3 loop: CASSHGQGLSYEQYF. The CDR3 nucleotides read TGCGCCAGCAGCCATGGACAGGGACTTTCCTACGAGCAGTACTTC.

The gene calls are TRBV5-1 and TRBJ2-5; unclear D gene. CDR3 length: 13 residues. CDR1 is SGHRS, CDR2 YFSETQ, per germline. V lost 1 base and J lost 0, with 4 bases in between. CDR3 protein: CASSLIDQETQYF. Written as DNA, the CDR3 is TGCGCCAGCAGCTTGATCGACCAAGAGACCCAGTACTTC.

The rearrangement uses TRBV11-3 and TRBJ2-2, with 8 bases lining up with TRBD2. This CDR3 contains 16 residues. V trimming: 5 bases; J trimming: 1 base; junction bases outside the gene matches: 6. Germline V CDR1 and CDR2: SGHNT, YENEEA. The CDR3 region has the DNA TGTGCCAGCAGCCCCCCAACTAGCGGGAACACCGGGGAGCTGTTTTTT. It specifies CASSPPTSGNTGELFF.

The CDR3 region is CASSRLTSGGPQEQFF. CDR3 nucleotide sequence: TGTGCCAGCAGCCGTTTGACTAGCGGGGGGCCCCAAGAGCAGTTCTTC. The chain has TRBV7-9 and TRBJ2-1; 13 bases match TRBD2. Germline V gene sequence: CDR1 SEHNR, CDR2 FQNEAQ (reference sequence). V shed 5 bases and J 10 bases; nucleotides not matched to a gene: 11. This CDR3 comprises 16 residues.

This clone occurred a few times. This sequence joins TRBV28 and TRBJ2-1; 8 bases are shared with TRBD2. The CDR3 runs to 16 residues. With V trimmed by 6 bases and J by 0 bases, 7 bases remained unmatched. Germline V gene data show CDR1 as MDHEN and CDR2 as SYDVKM. The CDR3: CASSRLAQSSYNEQFF. The DNA for the CDR3 is TGTGCCAGCAGCCGACTAGCGCAAAGCTCCTACAATGAGCAGTTCTTC.

CDR3 DNA sequence: TGTGCCAGCAGTTCGCCGACAAGGAGCCTTGGCTACACCTTC. It yields the protein CASSSPTRSLGYTF. V usage is TRBV6-5 and J usage is TRBJ1-2; D is ambiguous. Trimming shortened V by 4 bases and J by 7 bases, and 16 bases separated the two germline ends. CDR1 and CDR2 (germline): MNHEY, SVGAGI. The CDR3 has 14 residues.

The chain couples TRBV2 to TRBJ1-1; a weak D match, TRBD1 (6 bases). Per the germline V gene, CDR1 is SNHLY and CDR2 is FYNNEI. The CDR3 totals 13 residues. The germline V and J ends were trimmed by 6 bases and 4 bases, with 12 bases remaining between them. The CDR3 nucleotides read TGTGCCAGCAGCAGGGACATGACCACTGAAGCTTTCTTT. As protein: CASSRDMTTEAFF.

The rearrangement joins TRBV7-9 to TRBJ1-3; D not certain. The V gene lost 6 bases and the J gene lost 0 bases, with 6 bases spanning the gap. This CDR3 region has 13 residues. Germline lookup yields CDR1 SEHNR and CDR2 FQNEAQ (reference sequence). The CDR3 loop is CASRLGSGNTIYF. For the CDR3, the DNA is TGTGCCAGCAGGTTGGGCTCTGGAAACACCATATATTTT.

At least ten counts were recorded for this clone. The junction and the germline gene differ at one end; a read error may be behind it. The J gene is TRBJ2-2, the V gene TRBV7-7, with a possible D match to TRBD2 (6 bases). The CDR3 has 13 residues. The germline V gene has CDR1 SSHAT and CDR2 FNYEAQ (reference sequence). CDR3 residues: CASSNPTSRELFF. CDR3 coding DNA: TGTGCTAGCAGCAACCCTACTAGCAGGGAGCTGTTTTTT.

The chain links TRBV5-1 to TRBJ1-2; D is possibly TRBD1 (6 bases). The V and J ends lost 4 bases and 4 bases respectively, with 11 bases between them. Germline V gene lookup returns CDR1 SGHRS and CDR2 YFSETQ. This CDR3 contains 13 residues. The CDR3 bases are TGCGCCAGCAGCGATACAGGGACCTATGGCTACACCTTC. Its translation: CASSDTGTYGYTF.

In its sample, this clone was seen a few times. This same CDR3 is encoded by further DNA sequences in the sample. V and J are TRBV18 and TRBJ1-5; the D is unclear. Germline CDR1 is KGHSH and CDR2 is LQKENI. The CDR3 is 13 residues long. V was shortened by 3 bases and J by 4 bases, with 7 bases between the two germline ends. CDR3 residues: CASSPGGNQPQHF. CDR3 nucleotides: TGTGCCAGCTCACCCGGCGGAAATCAGCCCCAGCATTTT.

The chain combines TRBV2 with TRBJ2-2, with 12 bases aligning to TRBD1. The CDR3 runs to 18 residues. J was trimmed by 0 bases and V by 5 bases; bases with no gene match: 7. Germline V CDR1 and CDR2: SNHLY, FYNNEI. In DNA, the CDR3 is TGTGCCAGCAGTTATCATGGGACAGGGGGCCCGAACACCGGGGAGCTGTTTTTT. Its translation is CASSYHGTGGPNTGELFF.

This clone showed up many times. The CDR3 nucleotides are TGTGCCAGCAGTCCAGGGGGCGGGGAGACCCAGTACTTC. Residues: CASSPGGGETQYF. The chain couples TRBV28 to TRBJ2-5, with 8 nucleotides matching TRBD1. The CDR3 sequence is 13 residues long. The trim removed 5 bases at V and 5 bases at J, leaving 4 bases unmatched. Germline V CDR1 and CDR2: MDHEN, SYDVKM.

This clone occurred a few times. The chain has TRBV10-1 and TRBJ2-1; possible D gene TRBD1, 5 bases. CDR1 is WNHNN and CDR2 is SYGVQD in the germline V gene (reference sequence). There are 13 residues in the CDR3. With 0 bases removed from V and 10 bases from J, the gap between germline ends came to 10 bases. The CDR3 loop reads CASSESRQGEQFF. Here the CDR3 DNA reads TGCGCCAGCAGTGAGTCACGGCAGGGCGAGCAGTTCTTC.